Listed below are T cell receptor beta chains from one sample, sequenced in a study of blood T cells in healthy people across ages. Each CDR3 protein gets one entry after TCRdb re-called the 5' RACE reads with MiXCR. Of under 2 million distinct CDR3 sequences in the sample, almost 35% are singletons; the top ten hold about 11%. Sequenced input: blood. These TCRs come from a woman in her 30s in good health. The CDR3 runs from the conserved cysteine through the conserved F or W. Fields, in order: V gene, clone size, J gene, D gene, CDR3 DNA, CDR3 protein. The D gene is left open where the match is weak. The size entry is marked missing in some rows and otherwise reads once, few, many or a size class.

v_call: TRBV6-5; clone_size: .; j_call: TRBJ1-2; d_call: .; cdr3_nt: TGTGCCAGCAGAGCACCGGGACCTCTGGGGGGCTACACCTTC; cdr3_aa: CASRAPGPLGGYTF
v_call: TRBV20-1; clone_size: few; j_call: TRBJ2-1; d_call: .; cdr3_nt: TGCAGTGCTAGAGATCTGGGGATCGGCGACAATGAGCAGTTCTTC; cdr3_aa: CSARDLGIGDNEQFF
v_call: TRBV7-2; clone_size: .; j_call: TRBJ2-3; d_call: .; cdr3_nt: TGTGCCGGCAGCTCGCGGGTCGCAGATACGCAGTATTTT; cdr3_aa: CAGSSRVADTQYF
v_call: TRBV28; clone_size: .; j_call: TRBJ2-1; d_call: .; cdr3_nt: TGTGCCAGCAGTCCTCACCCCTTAGGCGAGCAGTTCTTC; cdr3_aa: CASSPHPLGEQFF
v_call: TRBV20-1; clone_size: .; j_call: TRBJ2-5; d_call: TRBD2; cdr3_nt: TGCAGTGCTAGTAGCGGGGGAGGTGTGACCCAGTACTTC; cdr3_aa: CSASSGGGVTQYF
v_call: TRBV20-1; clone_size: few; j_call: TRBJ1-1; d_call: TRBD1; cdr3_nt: TGCAGTGCTAGAGGACTCGACAGGGATTACACTGAAGCTTTCTTT; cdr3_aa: CSARGLDRDYTEAFF
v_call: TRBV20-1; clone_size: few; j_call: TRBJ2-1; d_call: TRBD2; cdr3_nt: TGCAGTGCTAACCCGGGACTAGCGAGCTCCTACAATGAGCAGTTCTTC; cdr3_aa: CSANPGLASSYNEQFF
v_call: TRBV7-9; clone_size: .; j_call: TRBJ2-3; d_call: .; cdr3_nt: TGTGCCAGCAATTCGTTCCGCACAGATACGCAGTATTTT; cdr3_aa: CASNSFRTDTQYF
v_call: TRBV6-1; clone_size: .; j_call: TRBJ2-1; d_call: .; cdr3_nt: TGTGCCAGCACCCGGGCAGCGGGCTCCTACAATGAGCAGTTCTTC; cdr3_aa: CASTRAAGSYNEQFF
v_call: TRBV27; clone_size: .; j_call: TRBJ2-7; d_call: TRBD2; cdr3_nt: TGTGCCAGCAGTTTAAGATGTTCGGGAGGCCCCTACGAGCAGTACTTC; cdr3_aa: CASSLRCSGGPYEQYF
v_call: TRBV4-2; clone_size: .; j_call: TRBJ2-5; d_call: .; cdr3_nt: TGTGCCAGCAGCCAAGAATATGGGCAAGATGGGGAGACCCAGAACTTC; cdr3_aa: CASSQEYGQDGETQNF
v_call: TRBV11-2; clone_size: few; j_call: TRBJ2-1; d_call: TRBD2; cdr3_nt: TGTGCCAGCAGCTTAGGACTAGCGGGGCCAAAAGAGCAGTTCTTC; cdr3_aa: CASSLGLAGPKEQFF
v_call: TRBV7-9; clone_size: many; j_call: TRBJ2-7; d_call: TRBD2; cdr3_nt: TGTGCCAGCAGCTTAACGACTAGCGGGCGATCTTACGAGCAGTACTTC; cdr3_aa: CASSLTTSGRSYEQYF
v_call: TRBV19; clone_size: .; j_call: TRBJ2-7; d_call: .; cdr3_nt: TGTGCCAGTAGTATGCTGAACGAGCAGTACTTC; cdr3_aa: CASSMLNEQYF
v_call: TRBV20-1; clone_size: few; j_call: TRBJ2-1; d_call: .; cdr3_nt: TGCAGTGCTAGACCCCCTTACGTCGACTGGCGACCGGCTGAGCAGTTCTTC; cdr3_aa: CSARPPYVDWRPAEQFF
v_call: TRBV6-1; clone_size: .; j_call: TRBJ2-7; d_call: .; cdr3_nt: TGTGCCAGCAGTGATCCAGGGAGCTCCTACGAGCAGTACTTC; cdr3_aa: CASSDPGSSYEQYF
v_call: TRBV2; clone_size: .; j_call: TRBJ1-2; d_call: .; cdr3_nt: TGTGCCAGCATTCGGCTGGTAGTGGATGGCTACACCTTC; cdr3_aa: CASIRLVVDGYTF
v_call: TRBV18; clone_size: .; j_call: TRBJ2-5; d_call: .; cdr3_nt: TGTGCCAGCTCACCACCTTCCATCAGAGAGACCCAGTACTTC; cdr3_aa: CASSPPSIRETQYF
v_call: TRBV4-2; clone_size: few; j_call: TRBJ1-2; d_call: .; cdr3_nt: TGTGCCAGCAGCATTATTCAGGGTGGCTACACCTTC; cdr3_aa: CASSIIQGGYTF
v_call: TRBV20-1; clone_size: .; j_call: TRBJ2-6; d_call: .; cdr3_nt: TGCAGTGCTAGGCGAGAAACTGGGGCCAACGTCCGGACTTTC; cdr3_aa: CSARRETGANVRTF
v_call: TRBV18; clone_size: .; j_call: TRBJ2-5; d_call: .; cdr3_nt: TGTGCCAGCTCCCCCATCTACCAAGAGACCCAGTACTTC; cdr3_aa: CASSPIYQETQYF
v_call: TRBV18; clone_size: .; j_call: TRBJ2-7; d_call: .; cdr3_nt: TGTGCCAGCTCAAAACCCTTACCGGGTCGTCCTTCCTACGAGCAGTACTTC; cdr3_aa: CASSKPLPGRPSYEQYF
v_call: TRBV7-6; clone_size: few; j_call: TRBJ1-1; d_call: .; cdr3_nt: TGTGCCAGCAGCTATAATTCTTTACAGGGAGAGGAAACTTTCTTT; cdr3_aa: CASSYNSLQGEETFF
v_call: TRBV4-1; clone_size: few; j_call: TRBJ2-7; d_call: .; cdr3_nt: TGCGCCAGCAGCCCCAGCCGGGAATACTACGAGCAGTACTTC; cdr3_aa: CASSPSREYYEQYF
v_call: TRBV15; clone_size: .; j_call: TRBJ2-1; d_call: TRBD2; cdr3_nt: TGTGCCACCAGCAGAGGTGGATTAGCGGGAGTTTATTATGAGCAGTTCTTC; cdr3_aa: CATSRGGLAGVYYEQFF
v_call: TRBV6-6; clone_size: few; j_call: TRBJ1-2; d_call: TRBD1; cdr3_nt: TGTGCCAGCAGTTTCTCGGACAGGGCCAACTATGGCTACACCTTC; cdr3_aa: CASSFSDRANYGYTF
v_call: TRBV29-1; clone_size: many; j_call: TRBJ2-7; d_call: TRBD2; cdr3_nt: TGCAGCGTTGCCGAAACTAGCGGGCCCTCCTACGAGCAGTACTTC; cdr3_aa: CSVAETSGPSYEQYF
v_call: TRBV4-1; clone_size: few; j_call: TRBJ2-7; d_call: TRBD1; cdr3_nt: TGCGCCAGCGGCCGAATGGGACAGGGGATCCCCTACGAGCAGTACTTC; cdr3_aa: CASGRMGQGIPYEQYF
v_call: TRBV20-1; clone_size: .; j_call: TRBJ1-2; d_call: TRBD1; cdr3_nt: TGCAGTGCTCGTCCCGGGACAGGGTACGGCTATGGCTACACCTTC; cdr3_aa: CSARPGTGYGYGYTF
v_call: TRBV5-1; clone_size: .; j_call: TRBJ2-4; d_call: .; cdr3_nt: TGCGCCAGCAGCTTGGGCCACAACCTAGCCAAAAACATTCAGTACTTC; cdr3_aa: CASSLGHNLAKNIQYF
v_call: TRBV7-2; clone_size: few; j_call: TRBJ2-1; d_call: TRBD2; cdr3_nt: TGTGCCAGCAGCCGGACTAGCGGGAGTCAAACCAATGAGCAGTTCTTC; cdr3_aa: CASSRTSGSQTNEQFF
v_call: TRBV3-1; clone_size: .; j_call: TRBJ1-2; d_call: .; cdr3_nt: TGTGCCAGCCGGCGGGGGGAGGATGGCTACACCTTC; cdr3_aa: CASRRGEDGYTF
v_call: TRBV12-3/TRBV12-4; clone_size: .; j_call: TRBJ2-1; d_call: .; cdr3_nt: TGTGTCAGCAGCCTCCCAAGGACCGTCTACAATGAGCAGTTCTTC; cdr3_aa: CVSSLPRTVYNEQFF
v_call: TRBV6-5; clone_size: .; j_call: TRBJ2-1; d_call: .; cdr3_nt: TGTGCCAGCATCGACCGCCAGAGGGGTGAGCAGTTCTTC; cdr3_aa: CASIDRQRGEQFF
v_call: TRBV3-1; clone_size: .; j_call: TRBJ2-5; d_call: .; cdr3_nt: TGTACCAGCAGCCACGGGGTTGAGACCCAGTACTTC; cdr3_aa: CTSSHGVETQYF